A selection of T cell receptor beta chains follows, all from one sample in a study of tumor-infiltrating lymphocytes in localized non-small cell lung cancer. Produced via immunoSEQ multiplex PCR; TCRdb's table is partial and in-frame only. The sample includes about 3,600 clones, nearly 60% seen only once; the top ten take about 13%. The sample was uninvolved lung tissue not adjacent to the tumor. These receptors originate from a human donor with non-small cell lung cancer. CDR3s include the opening cysteine and the closing phenylalanine or tryptophan. Fields, in order: V gene, clone size, CDR3 length, J gene, D gene, CDR3 DNA, CDR3 protein. D genes are given only for firm matches. Clone size is shown for a subset of rows, as once, few, many or a class of expanded clone.

v_call: TRBV19; clone_size: few; cdr3_length: 14; j_call: TRBJ1-1; d_call: NA; cdr3_nt: TGTGCCAGTAGTCCCTTCTCAGGGGAAACTGAAGCTTTCTTT; cdr3_aa: CASSPFSGETEAFF
v_call: TRBV6-1; clone_size: few; cdr3_length: 14; j_call: TRBJ2-7; d_call: NA; cdr3_nt: TGTGCCAGCAGTACAGGGCTTTGGTCCTACGAGCAGTACTTC; cdr3_aa: CASSTGLWSYEQYF
v_call: TRBV28; clone_size: NA; cdr3_length: 13; j_call: TRBJ2-1; d_call: TRBD1; cdr3_nt: TGTGCCAGCTTGGACAGGACTGTTTATGAGCAGTTCTTC; cdr3_aa: CASLDRTVYEQFF
v_call: TRBV7-8; clone_size: NA; cdr3_length: 21; j_call: TRBJ1-1; d_call: TRBD1; cdr3_nt: TGTGCCAGCAGCTTATCCTACACAATGGGTCACAGGGGAGACATGAACACTGAAGCTTTCTTT; cdr3_aa: CASSLSYTMGHRGDMNTEAFF
v_call: TRBV7-2; clone_size: once; cdr3_length: 17; j_call: TRBJ1-5; d_call: NA; cdr3_nt: TGTGCCAGCAGCCCCGAAATTGACACGATTAGCAATCAGCCCCAGCATTTT; cdr3_aa: CASSPEIDTISNQPQHF
v_call: TRBV19; clone_size: NA; cdr3_length: 15; j_call: TRBJ1-2; d_call: NA; cdr3_nt: TGTGCCACCAGGACGCGGCCTGGAGTTTTGGGTGGCTACACCTTC; cdr3_aa: CATRTRPGVLGGYTF
v_call: TRBV6-5; clone_size: NA; cdr3_length: 12; j_call: TRBJ2-5; d_call: TRBD2; cdr3_nt: TGTGCCAGCGGGACTAGCGAAGAGACCCAGTACTTC; cdr3_aa: CASGTSEETQYF
v_call: TRBV9; clone_size: NA; cdr3_length: 16; j_call: TRBJ1-2; d_call: NA; cdr3_nt: TGTGCCAGCAGCGTAGCTACGTGGATTGGCGGCGGTGGCTACACCTTC; cdr3_aa: CASSVATWIGGGGYTF
v_call: TRBV7-9; clone_size: NA; cdr3_length: 15; j_call: TRBJ2-5; d_call: TRBD2; cdr3_nt: TGTGCCAGCAGTCGACTAGCGGGAGTGACGGAGACCCAGTACTTC; cdr3_aa: CASSRLAGVTETQYF
v_call: TRBV19; clone_size: NA; cdr3_length: 14; j_call: TRBJ2-2; d_call: NA; cdr3_nt: TGTGCCAGTAGTATAGGTCAGCTCGGGGGGGAGCTGTTTTTT; cdr3_aa: CASSIGQLGGELFF
v_call: TRBV4-2; clone_size: NA; cdr3_length: 16; j_call: TRBJ2-5; d_call: TRBD1; cdr3_nt: TGTGCCAGCAGCCAAGAGGCCCGGGACAGCCAAGAGACCCAGTACTTC; cdr3_aa: CASSQEARDSQETQYF
v_call: TRBV29-1; clone_size: NA; cdr3_length: 13; j_call: TRBJ1-3; d_call: TRBD1; cdr3_nt: TGCAGCGCCCGGACAGGGGGCGCGGACACCATATATTTT; cdr3_aa: CSARTGGADTIYF
v_call: TRBV7-2; clone_size: large; cdr3_length: 14; j_call: TRBJ1-2; d_call: NA; cdr3_nt: TGTGCCAGCAGCTTATTGTTCGAGGGTCGTGGCTACACCTTC; cdr3_aa: CASSLLFEGRGYTF
v_call: TRBV7-9; clone_size: NA; cdr3_length: 14; j_call: TRBJ1-2; d_call: TRBD1; cdr3_nt: TGTGCCAGCAGCCCGGGACAGGGCGGCTATGGCTACACCTTC; cdr3_aa: CASSPGQGGYGYTF
v_call: TRBV18; clone_size: few; cdr3_length: 14; j_call: TRBJ2-7; d_call: NA; cdr3_nt: TGTGCCAGCTCACCACCGGGGAGCTCCTACGAGCAGTACTTC; cdr3_aa: CASSPPGSSYEQYF